These 31 T cell receptor beta chains originate from one sample sequenced in a study of technical replicates of blood from a few donors. The protocol was immunoSEQ multiplex PCR, while the TCRdb copy is restricted to in-frame clones and leaves out a portion. The sample records around 70,000 clones, around 94% being singletons. The sequencing input was T cells isolated from PBMCs. The origin of the receptors is a human donor in good health.

The genes are TRBV27 and TRBJ2-2; 8 bases match TRBD1. V lost 2 bases to trimming and J lost 2 bases; unmatched junction nucleotides: 4. This CDR3 has 16 amino acids. CDR1 and CDR2 from the germline V gene are MNHEY and SMNVEV (reference sequence). The CDR3 nucleotides read TGTGCCAGCAGTTTAGCGGCAGGGGGCAACACCGGGGAGCTGTTTTTT. It translates to CASSLAAGGNTGELFF.

This clone showed up just a few times. J is TRBJ2-1 and V is TRBV6-1, with 8 bases matching TRBD2. This CDR3 contains 16 residues. Germline CDR1 MNHNS, CDR2 SASEGT. The J segment lost 5 bases and the V segment lost 0 bases, leaving 6 bases of the junction unmatched. The DNA of the CDR3 is TGTGCCAGCAGTGAAGCCGGACTAGCTGTCGACAATGAGCAGTTCTTC. The encoded protein is CASSEAGLAVDNEQFF.

CDR3 sequence: CASSLGLAAYNEQFF. CDR3 coding DNA: TGTGCCAGCAGCCTGGGACTAGCGGCTTACAATGAGCAGTTCTTC. The rearrangement joins TRBV5-4 to TRBJ2-1, with 11 bases lining up with TRBD2. CDR1 is SGHNT, CDR2 YYREEE, per germline (reference sequence). V trimming: 4 bases; J trimming: 4 bases; junction bases outside the gene matches: 4. This CDR3 spans 15 amino acids.

Here the CDR3 DNA reads TGTGCCAGCAGCTTAGGGGGGGGGAGGGCCGAAACAACCACAGATACGCAGTATTTT. Protein product: CASSLGGGRAETTTDTQYF. The chain combines TRBV11-3 with TRBJ2-3; the match to TRBD2 covers 7 bases. Trimming removed 1 base from V and 2 bases from J; junction bases left unmatched: 15. Per germline, CDR1 SGHNT and CDR2 YENEEA. This CDR3 region has 19 residues.

This chain joins TRBV4-1 and TRBJ2-7; a weak D match, TRBD2 (6 bases). The CDR3 runs to 12 residues. Germline V gene lookup returns CDR1 MGHRA and CDR2 YSYEKL. V lost 0 bases, J lost 7 bases, and 7 bases lay in between. This chain's CDR3 is CASSQDGGEQYF. CDR3 nucleotide sequence: TGCGCCAGCAGCCAAGATGGAGGGGAGCAGTACTTC.

The V and J genes are TRBV19 and TRBJ2-5, with TRBD2 as a possible D gene (5 bases). CDR1 and CDR2 from the germline V gene are LNHDA and SQIVND (reference sequence). The CDR3 covers 20 residues. V was trimmed by 3 bases and J by 4 bases, leaving 30 bases between them. This chain's CDR3 is CASSISLIRGASRHRETQYF. The CDR3 DNA sequence: TGTGCCAGTAGTATTAGTTTGATACGGGGAGCGTCTAGACATAGAGAGACCCAGTACTTC.

CDR3 in amino acids: CASSQDPRDTQYF. The CDR3 nucleotides read TGCGCCAGCAGCCAAGATCCTCGGGATACGCAGTATTTT. The chain uses TRBV4-1 and TRBJ2-3; D is unclear. Trimming pared 0 bases from V and 6 bases from J, leaving 7 bases between. The length of the CDR3 is 13 residues. From germline, CDR1 is MGHRA and CDR2 YSYEKL.

The V gene is TRBV2, the J gene TRBJ2-1, with 11 positions matching TRBD2. Germline V CDR1 and CDR2: SNHLY, FYNNEI. The CDR3 is made up of 18 amino acids. V lost 6 bases and J lost 7; bases outside the gene matches: 17. The CDR3, as DNA: TGTGCCAGCAGGGACTCACTAGCGGGAGATGGTTGGGGTAATGAGCAGTTCTTC. It yields the protein CASRDSLAGDGWGNEQFF.

The chain couples TRBV6-5 to TRBJ1-2, with D possibly being TRBD1 (6 bases). V dropped 5 bases and J dropped 4 bases, with 11 bases sitting between them. The CDR3 covers 13 residues. Germline CDR1 reads MNHEY; CDR2 reads SVGAGI. Written as DNA, the CDR3 is TGTGCCAGCAGTCGGGACAATATCTATGGCTACACCTTC. Amino acid sequence: CASSRDNIYGYTF.

The chain recombines TRBV27 with TRBJ2-5; 7 nucleotides line up with TRBD2. The CDR3 consists of 15 residues. Germline V CDR1 and CDR2: MNHEY, SMNVEV (reference sequence). Losses at the gene ends were 5 bases for V and 5 bases for J; bases not matched to a gene: 11. The CDR3 is CASSPFAGDMETQYF. DNA for the CDR3: TGTGCCAGCAGTCCTTTCGCGGGAGATATGGAGACCCAGTACTTC.

V gene TRBV5-1 combines with J gene TRBJ2-7; D is perhaps TRBD2 (6 bases). Germline CDR1 and CDR2: SGHRS and YFSETQ. Between the trimmed V and J ends, which lost 4 bases and 3 bases, there was a span of 11 bases. This CDR3 contains 13 residues. This chain's CDR3 is CASSDLTSYEQYF. DNA for the CDR3: TGCGCCAGCAGCGATCTGACTAGCTACGAGCAGTACTTC.

This sequence joins TRBV9 and TRBJ1-4, with 7 nucleotides matching TRBD1. The CDR3 is 16 amino acids. V shed 4 bases, J shed 5 bases, and the junction held 11 bases outside the gene matches. CDR1 is SGDLS, CDR2 YYNGEE, per germline. The CDR3 nucleotides are TGTGCCAGCAGCCCGACAGGGATTGCATACAATGAAAAACTGTTTTTT. Translated: CASSPTGIAYNEKLFF.

J is TRBJ2-7 and V is TRBV5-1; TRBD1 matches at 10 bases. Losses at the gene ends were 0 bases for V and 5 bases for J; bases not matched to a gene: 5. The CDR3 sequence is 15 residues long. The germline CDR1 and CDR2 sequences are SGHRS and YFSETQ. CDR3: CASSLGGGQGHEQYF. The CDR3 DNA is TGCGCCAGCAGCTTGGGGGGGGGACAGGGGCACGAGCAGTACTTC.

The V and J genes are TRBV11-2 and TRBJ2-5; no reliable D call. Trimming shortened V by 5 bases and J by 5 bases, and 15 bases separated the two germline ends. This CDR3 spans 14 amino acids. CDR1 is SGHAT, CDR2 FQNNGV, per germline. CDR3 loop: CASSPSGAWETQYF. The CDR3 nucleotides read TGTGCCAGCAGCCCTAGTGGCGCTTGGGAGACCCAGTACTTC. Full variable domain (remainder filled in from reference TRBV11-2 and TRBJ2-5): EAGVAQSPRYKIIEKRQSVAFWCNPISGHATLYWYQQILGQGPKLLIQFQNNGVVDDSQLPKDRFSAERLKGVDSTLKIQPAKLEDSAVYLCASSPSGAWETQYFGPGTRLLVL.

This chain connects TRBV11-2 to TRBJ2-5, with a weak D call TRBD1 (6 bases). Looked up from germline, CDR1 is SGHAT and CDR2 is FQNNGV. V shed 4 bases and J shed 5 bases, with 20 bases lying between them. This CDR3 comprises 16 residues. As DNA, the CDR3 is TGTGCCAGCAGCTCCGTCAAACAGGGTTGGCGGGAGACCCAGTACTTC. Protein sequence: CASSSVKQGWRETQYF.

DNA for the CDR3: TGTGCCAGCAGTGTCGCCCAGGTGGGCGAGCAGTTCTTC. Protein: CASSVAQVGEQFF. V and J are TRBV2 and TRBJ2-1; no definite D call. V lost 4 bases to trimming and J lost 10 bases, with 14 bases between them. The CDR3 extends over 13 amino acids. Germline V gives CDR1 SNHLY, CDR2 FYNNEI.

This chain connects TRBV4-3 to TRBJ2-6; D uncertain. Germline CDR1 reads LGHNA; CDR2 reads YSLEER. The CDR3 covers 16 residues. The V end was cut by 4 bases, the J end by 2 bases, with 12 bases between. In nucleotides, the CDR3 is TGCGCCAGCAGCCTAGCACACGACCCTGGGGCCAACGTCCTGACTTTC. It encodes CASSLAHDPGANVLTF.

The CDR3 sequence is CASSLQGDSGNTIYF. The CDR3 DNA follows: TGTGCCAGCAGCTTACAGGGGGACTCTGGAAACACCATATATTTT. The chain combines TRBV11-3 with TRBJ1-3, with 7 bases fitting TRBD1. V lost 2 bases and J lost 0; bases outside the gene matches: 1. Germline assignment: CDR1 SGHNT and CDR2 YENEEA. The CDR3 has 15 residues. Full variable domain (rest looked up from reference TRBV11-3 and TRBJ1-3): EAGVVQSPRYKIIEKKQPVAFWCNPISGHNTLYWYLQNLGQGPELLIRYENEEAVDDSQLPKDRFSAERLKGVDSTLKIQPAELGDSAVYLCASSLQGDSGNTIYFGEGSWLTVV.

This sequence joins TRBV9 and TRBJ2-3; no firm D call. V lost 0 bases to trimming and J lost 2 bases, with 7 bases between them. The CDR3 length is 14 residues. Germline V lookup: CDR1 SGDLS, CDR2 YYNGEE. CDR3 in DNA: TGTGCCAGCAGCGTAGCCGCGCTCACAGATACGCAGTATTTT. Translation gives CASSVAALTDTQYF.

This chain connects TRBV27 to TRBJ2-1; 8 nucleotides align to TRBD1. V lost 5 bases to trimming and J lost 7 bases; unmatched junction nucleotides: 13. Germline lookup yields CDR1 MNHEY and CDR2 SMNVEV (reference sequence). The CDR3 is 16 residues long. DNA for the CDR3: TGTGCCAGCAGTGGCCCACCGGGACAGGTCTGGAATGAGCAGTTCTTC. Amino acids: CASSGPPGQVWNEQFF.

The chain recombines TRBV13 with TRBJ2-3, with unresolved D. There are 11 residues in the CDR3. The germline gives CDR1 PRHDT, CDR2 FYEKMQ (reference sequence). The V end lost 3 bases, the J end lost 6 bases, and 4 bases lay between the germline ends. The CDR3 is CASSLEDTQYF. CDR3 coding DNA: TGTGCCAGCAGCTTGGAGGATACGCAGTATTTT.

V is TRBV13 and J is TRBJ1-1; 8 positions agree with TRBD1. The CDR3 totals 13 residues. In germline, CDR1 is PRHDT, CDR2 FYEKMQ (reference sequence). V shed 6 bases, J shed 8 bases, and the junction held 8 bases outside the gene matches. The CDR3 sequence is CASSLPGGSEAFF. DNA for the CDR3: TGTGCCAGCAGTCTCCCAGGGGGCTCCGAAGCTTTCTTT.

The chain couples TRBV30 to TRBJ1-5; D perhaps matches TRBD1 (5 bases). The CDR3 length is 14 residues. Germline V gene sequence: CDR1 GTSNPN, CDR2 SVGIG (reference sequence). Trimming took 3 bases from V and 5 from J, leaving 14 bases between them. In nucleotides, the CDR3 is TGTGCCTGGAGGGGGCTGACTTGGGATCAGCCCCAGCATTTT. Translated: CAWRGLTWDQPQHF.

V gene TRBV5-8 combines with J gene TRBJ2-7; D remains unclear. Looked up from germline, CDR1 is SGHTS and CDR2 is YDEGEE. Trimming removed 2 bases from V and 0 bases from J, with 6 bases in between. This CDR3 region has 13 residues. The CDR3 region is CASSFQVSYEQYF. DNA of the CDR3: TGTGCCAGCAGCTTCCAGGTCTCCTACGAGCAGTACTTC.

The chain combines TRBV9 with TRBJ1-2, with D tentatively TRBD1 (6 bases). Trimming stripped 0 bases from V and 8 bases from J, with 20 bases between. Germline CDR1 and CDR2: SGDLS and YYNGEE. The CDR3 has 16 amino acids. The CDR3 DNA reads TGTGCCAGCAGCGTAGATTTGACAGGCGGTTCAGGCGGCTACACCTTC. Its protein is CASSVDLTGGSGGYTF.

The J gene is TRBJ2-7, the V gene TRBV29-1, with 9 bases fitting TRBD1. V shed 5 bases, J shed 2 bases, and the junction held 7 bases outside the gene matches. In germline, CDR1 is SQVTM, CDR2 ANQGSEA. The CDR3 length is 14 residues. CDR3 sequence: CSVFKTGGPYEQYF. The CDR3 DNA follows: TGCAGCGTTTTTAAGACAGGGGGGCCCTACGAGCAGTACTTC.

This CDR3 reads CASSVGEWGTEAFF. The CDR3 bases are TGTGCCAGCAGCGTCGGGGAATGGGGCACTGAAGCTTTCTTT. The rearrangement links TRBV9 to TRBJ1-1; D is unclear. The CDR3 contains 14 residues. The V end was cut by 2 bases, the J end by 4 bases, with 12 bases between. The germline V gene encodes CDR1 SGDLS and CDR2 YYNGEE.

In DNA form, the CDR3 reads TGTGCCAGCAGTGAGGGGGGGTTGAACACCGGGGAGCTGTTTTTT. It codes for CASSEGGLNTGELFF. The chain has TRBV27 and TRBJ2-2, with D maybe TRBD2 (7 bases). Trimming stripped 5 bases from V and 1 base from J, with 11 bases between. The CDR3 contains 15 residues. Germline CDR1 reads MNHEY; CDR2 reads SMNVEV (reference sequence).

CDR3 region: CAWSIGDRASYEQYF. CDR3 in DNA: TGTGCCTGGAGTATAGGTGACAGGGCCTCCTACGAGCAGTACTTC. The rearrangement uses TRBV30 and TRBJ2-7, with TRBD1 identical over 7 bases. With 2 bases clipped from V and 0 bases from J, the junction kept 7 bases outside the gene matches. This CDR3 contains 15 residues. Germline CDR1 and CDR2: GTSNPN and SVGIG (reference sequence).

The rearrangement links TRBV29-1 to TRBJ1-1; D is possibly TRBD1 (5 bases). Trimming took 2 bases from V and 5 from J, leaving 12 bases between them. There are 13 residues in the CDR3. Germline V gives CDR1 SQVTM, CDR2 ANQGSEA. Here the CDR3 DNA reads TGCAGCGTTGAAAAACAGGAGAGGACTGAAGCTTTCTTT. This encodes CSVEKQERTEAFF.

The chain has TRBV4-3 and TRBJ1-1; the D is unclear. This CDR3 contains 14 residues. The ends were cut back, 0 bases at V and 7 bases at J, with 12 bases in the middle. In germline, CDR1 is LGHNA, CDR2 YSLEER. CDR3 nucleotide sequence: TGCGCCAGCAGCCAAGATTTGACTCAGCTTGAAGCTTTCTTT. Translation: CASSQDLTQLEAFF.